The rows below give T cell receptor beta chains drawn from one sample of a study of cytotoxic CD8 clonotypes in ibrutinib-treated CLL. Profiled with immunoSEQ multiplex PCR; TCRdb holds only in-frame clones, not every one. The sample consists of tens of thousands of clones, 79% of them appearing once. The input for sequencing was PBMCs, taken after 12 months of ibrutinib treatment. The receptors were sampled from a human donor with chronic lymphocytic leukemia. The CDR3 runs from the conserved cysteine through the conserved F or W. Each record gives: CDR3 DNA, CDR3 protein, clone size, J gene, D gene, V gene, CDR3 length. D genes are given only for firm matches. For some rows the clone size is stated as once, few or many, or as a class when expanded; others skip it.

CDR3 DNA: TGTGCCAGCAGCCTCCCTGATGAGCAGTTCTTC; CDR3 protein: CASSLPDEQFF; clone size: .; J gene: TRBJ2-1; D gene: .; V gene: TRBV7-2; CDR3 length: 11
CDR3 DNA: TGTGCCAGCGGCCTGGAAGAGACCCAGTACTTC; CDR3 protein: CASGLEETQYF; clone size: medium-sized; J gene: TRBJ2-5; D gene: .; V gene: TRBV28; CDR3 length: 11
CDR3 DNA: TGTGCCAGCAGTGAGACAGGTCCCACCGGGGAGCTGTTTTTT; CDR3 protein: CASSETGPTGELFF; clone size: .; J gene: TRBJ2-2; D gene: .; V gene: TRBV2; CDR3 length: 14
CDR3 DNA: TGTGCCAGCAGCTTAGGCGTGGACAGGGTGGGCGAAAAACTGTTTTTT; CDR3 protein: CASSLGVDRVGEKLFF; clone size: .; J gene: TRBJ1-4; D gene: TRBD1; V gene: TRBV7-2; CDR3 length: 16
CDR3 DNA: TGTGCCAGCTCCCCCGGACAGGGAGTAGCTTTCTTT; CDR3 protein: CASSPGQGVAFF; clone size: few; J gene: TRBJ1-1; D gene: TRBD1; V gene: TRBV18; CDR3 length: 12
CDR3 DNA: TGTGCCAGCGACGCAGGGCCCTATCAGCCCCAGCATTTT; CDR3 protein: CASDAGPYQPQHF; clone size: .; J gene: TRBJ1-5; D gene: .; V gene: TRBV2; CDR3 length: 13
CDR3 DNA: TGTGCCATCCGGGCTAGCCTGAACAATGAGCAGTTCTTC; CDR3 protein: CAIRASLNNEQFF; clone size: .; J gene: TRBJ2-1; D gene: .; V gene: TRBV10-3; CDR3 length: 13
CDR3 DNA: TGTGCCAGCAGTGAAGAGGGCGGGGAGACCCAGTACTTC; CDR3 protein: CASSEEGGETQYF; clone size: .; J gene: TRBJ2-5; D gene: .; V gene: TRBV6-1; CDR3 length: 13
CDR3 DNA: TGCAGCGTTCGACCCCGTGGGCAGGGGGAGACCCAGTACTTC; CDR3 protein: CSVRPRGQGETQYF; clone size: .; J gene: TRBJ2-5; D gene: .; V gene: TRBV29-1; CDR3 length: 14
CDR3 DNA: TGTGCCAGCTCACCACCGGGACCAAGGGGCGAATGGCAGTTCTTC; CDR3 protein: CASSPPGPRGEWQFF; clone size: .; J gene: TRBJ2-1; D gene: .; V gene: TRBV18; CDR3 length: 15
CDR3 DNA: TGCAGCGTTGAAGCCTCCGGGACAGGGGGCCCTCAGCATTTT; CDR3 protein: CSVEASGTGGPQHF; clone size: .; J gene: TRBJ1-5; D gene: TRBD1; V gene: TRBV29-1; CDR3 length: 14
CDR3 DNA: TGCGCCAGCAGCCAAGATCCCCCCGCACTCGCCGGGGAGCTGTTTTTT; CDR3 protein: CASSQDPPALAGELFF; clone size: .; J gene: TRBJ2-2; D gene: .; V gene: TRBV4-1; CDR3 length: 16
CDR3 DNA: TGTGCCAGCAGTGAGCAACCGGGGGCGGGCGGGGAGCTGTTTTTT; CDR3 protein: CASSEQPGAGGELFF; clone size: .; J gene: TRBJ2-2; D gene: .; V gene: TRBV6-1; CDR3 length: 15
CDR3 DNA: TGTGCCAGCCTTCCCCCCGGCACCGGGGAGCTGTTTTTT; CDR3 protein: CASLPPGTGELFF; clone size: .; J gene: TRBJ2-2; D gene: .; V gene: TRBV28; CDR3 length: 13
CDR3 DNA: TGCAGCGTGGGGGACAGCCATCAGCCCCAGCATTTT; CDR3 protein: CSVGDSHQPQHF; clone size: .; J gene: TRBJ1-5; D gene: TRBD1; V gene: TRBV29-1; CDR3 length: 12
CDR3 DNA: TGTGCCAGCAGGCGGGGGGCTCAGCAGCCCCAGCATTTT; CDR3 protein: CASRRGAQQPQHF; clone size: few; J gene: TRBJ1-5; D gene: .; V gene: TRBV6-5; CDR3 length: 13
CDR3 DNA: TGTGCCAGCAGCTTATCTGGGGGCACAATTGAGCAGTTCTTC; CDR3 protein: CASSLSGGTIEQFF; clone size: .; J gene: TRBJ2-1; D gene: .; V gene: TRBV7-2; CDR3 length: 14
CDR3 DNA: TGTGCCAGCAGCTTGTCGGCCACCAGCTCTGGGGCCAACGTCCTGACTTTC; CDR3 protein: CASSLSATSSGANVLTF; clone size: once; J gene: TRBJ2-6; D gene: .; V gene: TRBV5-4; CDR3 length: 17
CDR3 DNA: TGTGCCATCAGTACCAGGACTAGCGGGAGCACCCCAGATACGCAGTATTTT; CDR3 protein: CAISTRTSGSTPDTQYF; clone size: .; J gene: TRBJ2-3; D gene: TRBD2; V gene: TRBV10-3; CDR3 length: 17
CDR3 DNA: TGTGCCAGCAGCTTAAGAGGTAGGCAGGCAACCTACGAGCAGTACTTC; CDR3 protein: CASSLRGRQATYEQYF; clone size: .; J gene: TRBJ2-7; D gene: .; V gene: TRBV7-2; CDR3 length: 16
CDR3 DNA: TGTGCCAGAAGCCGAACGACAGGGGGGACTGAAGCTTTCTTT; CDR3 protein: CARSRTTGGTEAFF; clone size: .; J gene: TRBJ1-1; D gene: TRBD1; V gene: TRBV5-3; CDR3 length: 14
CDR3 DNA: TGTGCCAGCAGCTCCCGAATACGGGGCGAGACCCAGTACTTC; CDR3 protein: CASSSRIRGETQYF; clone size: .; J gene: TRBJ2-5; D gene: .; V gene: TRBV7-9; CDR3 length: 14
CDR3 DNA: TGTGCCATCAGTGAACCGGAGGGGAGGGGCGCAGATACGCAGTATTTT; CDR3 protein: CAISEPEGRGADTQYF; clone size: .; J gene: TRBJ2-3; D gene: TRBD2; V gene: TRBV10-3; CDR3 length: 16
CDR3 DNA: TGTGCCAGCACGGTTGGGGGTTACGAGCAGTACTTC; CDR3 protein: CASTVGGYEQYF; clone size: .; J gene: TRBJ2-7; D gene: .; V gene: TRBV28; CDR3 length: 12
CDR3 DNA: TGTGCCAGCGAAGGGGGACCTCGGTACGAGCAGTACTTC; CDR3 protein: CASEGGPRYEQYF; clone size: once; J gene: TRBJ2-7; D gene: .; V gene: TRBV25-1; CDR3 length: 13
CDR3 DNA: TGTGCCAGTCCGGTGTATGGCTACACCTTC; CDR3 protein: CASPVYGYTF; clone size: .; J gene: TRBJ1-2; D gene: .; V gene: TRBV6-5; CDR3 length: 10
CDR3 DNA: TGTGCCAGTAGTATAGGGGCCTGGGGCAATCAGCCCCAGCATTTT; CDR3 protein: CASSIGAWGNQPQHF; clone size: .; J gene: TRBJ1-5; D gene: .; V gene: TRBV19; CDR3 length: 15
CDR3 DNA: TGTGCCAGCAGTTTATCGGGCAGTTTAAAGGAGCAGTACTTC; CDR3 protein: CASSLSGSLKEQYF; clone size: .; J gene: TRBJ2-7; D gene: .; V gene: TRBV27; CDR3 length: 14
CDR3 DNA: TGTGCCAGCAGCCCGGACGGAGACTATGGCTACACCTTC; CDR3 protein: CASSPDGDYGYTF; clone size: few; J gene: TRBJ1-2; D gene: .; V gene: TRBV5-4; CDR3 length: 13
CDR3 DNA: TGTGCCAGCAGCGCCGGGACAGGGACTTTTTTTAGCAATCAGCCCCAGCATTTT; CDR3 protein: CASSAGTGTFFSNQPQHF; clone size: .; J gene: TRBJ1-5; D gene: TRBD1; V gene: TRBV5-5; CDR3 length: 18
CDR3 DNA: TGTGCCAGCAGCCCAAGGGCAGATACGCAGTATTTT; CDR3 protein: CASSPRADTQYF; clone size: once; J gene: TRBJ2-3; D gene: .; V gene: TRBV11-2; CDR3 length: 12
CDR3 DNA: TGCGCCAGCAGCACCGGACTAGCGTGGTCCTACGAGCAGTACTTC; CDR3 protein: CASSTGLAWSYEQYF; clone size: .; J gene: TRBJ2-7; D gene: TRBD2; V gene: TRBV5-1; CDR3 length: 15
CDR3 DNA: TGTGCCAGCAGCCTCCAGGGGAACACTGAAGCTTTCTTT; CDR3 protein: CASSLQGNTEAFF; clone size: few; J gene: TRBJ1-1; D gene: .; V gene: TRBV9; CDR3 length: 13
CDR3 DNA: TGTGCCAGCAGTTTAGGGGTCACCGGGGAGCTGTTTTTT; CDR3 protein: CASSLGVTGELFF; clone size: many; J gene: TRBJ2-2; D gene: .; V gene: TRBV6-6; CDR3 length: 13
CDR3 DNA: TGTGCCAGCAGCCCCCGGCCAGGGGGCGATCAGCCCCAGCATTTT; CDR3 protein: CASSPRPGGDQPQHF; clone size: few; J gene: TRBJ1-5; D gene: TRBD1; V gene: TRBV9; CDR3 length: 15
CDR3 DNA: TGTGCCAGCAGCCAAGTTTTTGGCGGCAGTACCTACGAGCAGTACTTC; CDR3 protein: CASSQVFGGSTYEQYF; clone size: .; J gene: TRBJ2-7; D gene: .; V gene: TRBV4-2; CDR3 length: 16
CDR3 DNA: TGCGCCAGCAGCGTACAGGCTATGAACACTGAAGCTTTCTTT; CDR3 protein: CASSVQAMNTEAFF; clone size: .; J gene: TRBJ1-1; D gene: .; V gene: TRBV5-1; CDR3 length: 14
CDR3 DNA: TGCGCCAGCAGCGGTTTGGGCTACGAGCAGTACTTC; CDR3 protein: CASSGLGYEQYF; clone size: .; J gene: TRBJ2-7; D gene: .; V gene: TRBV5-1; CDR3 length: 12
CDR3 DNA: TGCGCCAGCAGCCAACCAGGGACAGCCTACGAGCAGTACTTC; CDR3 protein: CASSQPGTAYEQYF; clone size: .; J gene: TRBJ2-7; D gene: TRBD1; V gene: TRBV5-1; CDR3 length: 14
CDR3 DNA: TGTGCCAGTAGTGGACGCGGAGGAAACTATGGCTACACCTTC; CDR3 protein: CASSGRGGNYGYTF; clone size: .; J gene: TRBJ1-2; D gene: .; V gene: TRBV19; CDR3 length: 14
CDR3 DNA: TGTGCCAGCAGCTACCCGGCCTCCTACAATGAGCAGTTCTTC; CDR3 protein: CASSYPASYNEQFF; clone size: .; J gene: TRBJ2-1; D gene: .; V gene: TRBV5-6; CDR3 length: 14
CDR3 DNA: TGCAGCACCCCGGGCGGGGGGGACACTGAAGCTTTCTTT; CDR3 protein: CSTPGGGDTEAFF; clone size: .; J gene: TRBJ1-1; D gene: .; V gene: TRBV29-1; CDR3 length: 13
CDR3 DNA: TGTGCCCTGGGGGGGGAAAATAGCAATCAGCCCCAGCATTTT; CDR3 protein: CALGGENSNQPQHF; clone size: few; J gene: TRBJ1-5; D gene: .; V gene: TRBV28; CDR3 length: 14
CDR3 DNA: TGTGCCAGCAGCCGCACAGGGGTGGGGGAGCAGTACTTC; CDR3 protein: CASSRTGVGEQYF; clone size: medium-sized; J gene: TRBJ2-7; D gene: TRBD1; V gene: TRBV7-6; CDR3 length: 13
CDR3 DNA: TGTGCCAGCTCACCACGATGGGGGGAGGACACTGAAGCTTTCTTT; CDR3 protein: CASSPRWGEDTEAFF; clone size: .; J gene: TRBJ1-1; D gene: .; V gene: TRBV18; CDR3 length: 15
CDR3 DNA: TGTGCCAGCAGTTGGAGACAGAAGAACGTCCTGACTTTC; CDR3 protein: CASSWRQKNVLTF; clone size: .; J gene: TRBJ2-6; D gene: .; V gene: TRBV28; CDR3 length: 13
CDR3 DNA: TGTGCCAGCAGCTTGGTTGGTTTAGGGCCCTATGGCTACACCTTC; CDR3 protein: CASSLVGLGPYGYTF; clone size: .; J gene: TRBJ1-2; D gene: .; V gene: TRBV5-4; CDR3 length: 15
CDR3 DNA: TGCGCCAGCAGCCCAAGGCGGTCAGATACGCAGTATTTT; CDR3 protein: CASSPRRSDTQYF; clone size: once; J gene: TRBJ2-3; D gene: .; V gene: TRBV4-3; CDR3 length: 13
CDR3 DNA: TGTGCCAGCTCACCGGGGATAGCGGGATCCAAAAACATTCAGTACTTC; CDR3 protein: CASSPGIAGSKNIQYF; clone size: .; J gene: TRBJ2-4; D gene: TRBD2; V gene: TRBV18; CDR3 length: 16
CDR3 DNA: TGTGCCAGCAGTCCACTAGCGGAAAAAGGTCACAATGAGCAGTTCTTC; CDR3 protein: CASSPLAEKGHNEQFF; clone size: .; J gene: TRBJ2-1; D gene: TRBD2; V gene: TRBV28; CDR3 length: 16
CDR3 DNA: TGTGCCAGCGCGGGACAAGTAGATCAGCCCCAGCATTTT; CDR3 protein: CASAGQVDQPQHF; clone size: .; J gene: TRBJ1-5; D gene: .; V gene: TRBV6-1; CDR3 length: 13
CDR3 DNA: TGTGCCAGCAGCCGGAGTTGGCAGGGGCCGCCCTGGGGCTACACCTTC; CDR3 protein: CASSRSWQGPPWGYTF; clone size: .; J gene: TRBJ1-2; D gene: .; V gene: TRBV14; CDR3 length: 16
CDR3 DNA: TGTGCCAGCAGGAGGGACATCATGAACACTGAAGCTTTCTTT; CDR3 protein: CASRRDIMNTEAFF; clone size: .; J gene: TRBJ1-1; D gene: .; V gene: TRBV7-2; CDR3 length: 14
CDR3 DNA: TGTGCCAGCAGCTTAGGCCCGGGGATAGACGAGCAGTACTTC; CDR3 protein: CASSLGPGIDEQYF; clone size: .; J gene: TRBJ2-7; D gene: .; V gene: TRBV7-6; CDR3 length: 14
CDR3 DNA: TGTGCCAGCAGCCCAGGTGGCCCCACAGATACGCAGTATTTT; CDR3 protein: CASSPGGPTDTQYF; clone size: .; J gene: TRBJ2-3; D gene: .; V gene: TRBV7-3; CDR3 length: 14
CDR3 DNA: TGTGCCAGCTCACCAGCGGATGAGCAGTTCTTC; CDR3 protein: CASSPADEQFF; clone size: .; J gene: TRBJ2-1; D gene: .; V gene: TRBV18; CDR3 length: 11
CDR3 DNA: TGTGCCTGGAGTAGGTGGGGGGGCAATCAGCCCCAGCATTTT; CDR3 protein: CAWSRWGGNQPQHF; clone size: .; J gene: TRBJ1-5; D gene: .; V gene: TRBV30; CDR3 length: 14